This T cell receptor (beta chain) was observed in a study of breast tumors, draining lymph nodes, adjacent tissues. Study findings and constraints: The lymph node origin of tumor T cells was framed as consistent with a hypothesis, not demonstrated.

TCRdb independently ran MiXCR on the multiplex PCR reads; one entry per CDR3 protein. The data show around 230,000 distinct CDR3 sequences, with approximately 29% seen just once and just over 1.4% held by the top ten. This clonotype was observed a handful of times. What it binds is not known. This CDR3 spans 15 amino acids. V was pared by 5 bases and J by 3 bases, with 17 bases between. Per the germline V gene, CDR1 is DFQATT and CDR2 is SNEGSKA (reference sequence). The lymph nodes were axillary draining lymph nodes from breast cancer patients. The sequenced sample was axillary lymph node tissue. This chain links TRBV20-1 with TRBJ2-1; no firm D call. The source of this sequence is a female donor with breast cancer. Some clones in this sample may be carry-over from other donors' samples. CDR3 region: CSASSDQRYYNEQFF. The DNA for the CDR3 is TGCAGTGCTTCCTCGGACCAGCGCTACTACAATGAGCAGTTCTTC.